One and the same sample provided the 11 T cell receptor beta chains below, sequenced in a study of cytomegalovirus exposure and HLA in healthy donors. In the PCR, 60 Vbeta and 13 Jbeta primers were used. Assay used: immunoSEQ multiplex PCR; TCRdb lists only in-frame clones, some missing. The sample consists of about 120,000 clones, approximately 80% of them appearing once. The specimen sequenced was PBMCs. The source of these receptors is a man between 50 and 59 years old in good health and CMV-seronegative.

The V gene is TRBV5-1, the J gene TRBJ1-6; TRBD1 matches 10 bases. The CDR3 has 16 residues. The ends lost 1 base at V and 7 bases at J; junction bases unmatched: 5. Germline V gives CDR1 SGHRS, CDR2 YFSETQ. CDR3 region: CASSLPGQGGNSPLHF. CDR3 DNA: TGCGCCAGCAGCTTGCCCGGACAGGGGGGGAATTCACCCCTCCACTTT.

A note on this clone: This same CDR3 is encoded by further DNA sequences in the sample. CDR3 sequence (DNA): TGTGCCAGCAGCCTGCCGGGGTCAAGGAATCGAGAAAAACTGTTTTTT. Translation: CASSLPGSRNREKLFF. The chain employs TRBV5-6 and TRBJ1-4; no reliable D call. V lost 4 bases and J 8 bases, leaving 21 bases between the germline ends. The CDR3 loop spans 16 amino acids. Germline CDR1 and CDR2: SGHDT and YYEEEE.

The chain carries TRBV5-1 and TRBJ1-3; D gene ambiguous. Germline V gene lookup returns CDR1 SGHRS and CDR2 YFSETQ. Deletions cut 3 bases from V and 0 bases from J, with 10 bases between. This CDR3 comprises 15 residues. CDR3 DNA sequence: TGCGCCAGCAGCTCGGTGTTCGGCTCTGGAAACACCATATATTTT. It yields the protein CASSSVFGSGNTIYF.

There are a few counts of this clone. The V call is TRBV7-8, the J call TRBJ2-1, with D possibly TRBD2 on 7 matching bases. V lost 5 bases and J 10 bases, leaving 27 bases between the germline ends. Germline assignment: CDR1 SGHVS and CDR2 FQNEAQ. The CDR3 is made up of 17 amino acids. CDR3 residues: CASSLLGGGRSDREQFF. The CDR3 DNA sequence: TGTGCCAGCAGCCTGCTAGGGGGGGGGCGCTCGGATCGCGAGCAGTTCTTC.

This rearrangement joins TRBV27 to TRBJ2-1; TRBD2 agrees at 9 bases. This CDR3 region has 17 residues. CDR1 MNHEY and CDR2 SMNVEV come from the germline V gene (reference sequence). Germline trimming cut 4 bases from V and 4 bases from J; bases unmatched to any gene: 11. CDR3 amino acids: CASSSPSTSGLYNEQFF. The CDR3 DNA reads TGTGCCAGCAGTTCCCCCTCGACTAGCGGCTTATACAATGAGCAGTTCTTC.

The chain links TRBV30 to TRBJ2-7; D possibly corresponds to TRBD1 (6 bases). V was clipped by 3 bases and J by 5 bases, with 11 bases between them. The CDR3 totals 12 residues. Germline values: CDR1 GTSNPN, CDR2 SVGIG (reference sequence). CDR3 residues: CAWSPGANEQYF. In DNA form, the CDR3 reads TGTGCCTGGAGCCCAGGGGCCAACGAGCAGTACTTC.

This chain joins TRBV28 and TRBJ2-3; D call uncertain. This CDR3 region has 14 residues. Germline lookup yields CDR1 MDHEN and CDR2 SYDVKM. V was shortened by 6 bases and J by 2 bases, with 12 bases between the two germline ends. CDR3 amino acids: CASRSFLFTDTQYF. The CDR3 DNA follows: TGTGCCAGCAGGTCGTTCTTGTTCACAGATACGCAGTATTTT.

CDR3 nucleotide sequence: TGTGCCAGCTCACTGGGACAGGGCGGAATCGAGCAGTTCTTC. Its protein product is CASSLGQGGIEQFF. The chain uses TRBV18 and TRBJ2-1; 9 bases are a match to TRBD1. The CDR3 length is 14 residues. V lost 4 bases to trimming and J lost 10 bases; unmatched junction nucleotides: 8. The germline gives CDR1 KGHSH, CDR2 LQKENI.

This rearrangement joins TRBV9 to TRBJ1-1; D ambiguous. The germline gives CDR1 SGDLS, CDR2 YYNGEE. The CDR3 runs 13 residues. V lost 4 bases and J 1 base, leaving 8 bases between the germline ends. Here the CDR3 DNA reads TGTGCCAGCAGCTTAACGGGGAACACTGAAGCTTTCTTT. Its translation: CASSLTGNTEAFF.

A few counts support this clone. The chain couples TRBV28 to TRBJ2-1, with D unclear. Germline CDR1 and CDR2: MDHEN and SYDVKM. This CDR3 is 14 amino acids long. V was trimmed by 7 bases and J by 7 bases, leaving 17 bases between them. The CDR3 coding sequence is TGTGCCAGCACTCTTCCCCGAGGTGCAAATGAGCAGTTCTTC. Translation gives CASTLPRGANEQFF.

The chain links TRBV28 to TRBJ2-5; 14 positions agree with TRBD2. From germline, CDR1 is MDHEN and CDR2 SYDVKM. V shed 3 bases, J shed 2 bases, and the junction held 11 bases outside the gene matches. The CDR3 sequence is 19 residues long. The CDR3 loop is CASSFWGTSGSRGQETQYF. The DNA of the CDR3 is TGTGCCAGCAGTTTTTGGGGGACTAGCGGGAGTAGGGGACAAGAGACCCAGTACTTC.